This T cell receptor beta chain was identified during a study of blood T cell repertoires in COVID-19. The method was immunoSEQ multiplex PCR; TCRdb's version includes in-frame clones alone and lacks a portion of them. The sample lists about 430,000 clones, about 88% occurring once. CDR3 length: 17 amino acids. J lost 10 bases, V lost 2 bases, and 10 bases had no gene match. The germline CDR1 and CDR2 sequences are SGHNT and YENEEA. The sequence was obtained from a woman younger than 35 who had been exposed to COVID-19. The V call is TRBV11-3, the J call TRBJ2-2, with TRBD2 matching 13 bases. Sequenced input: PBMCs or T cells enriched from blood (not recorded which). The CDR3 nucleotides are TGTGCCAGCAGCTTATCCCCACTAGCGGGAGGGCCAAAGGAGCTGTTTTTT. Protein sequence: CASSLSPLAGGPKELFF.